A selection of T cell receptor beta chains follows, all from one sample in a study of blood T cell repertoires in COVID-19. Generated by immunoSEQ multiplex PCR, the TCRdb table keeps only in-frame clones and is missing some. This table holds about 280,000 clones, around 86% found once. The source material was peripheral blood. These receptors came from a woman under 40 with active or convalescent COVID-19. Both conserved end residues are part of each CDR3. A D gene is named only where the DNA matches it firmly. The size of a clone is reported for some rows only, either as once, few or many, or as a class for expanded clones.

d_gene: NA
abundance: NA
v_gene: TRBV9
j_gene: TRBJ2-3
CDR3aa: CASSVIGGGATDTQYF
CDR3nt: TGTGCCAGCAGCGTAATTGGTGGGGGGGCCACAGATACGCAGTATTTT

d_gene: NA
abundance: NA
v_gene: TRBV5-1
j_gene: TRBJ1-6
CDR3aa: CASSLADLNNSPLHF
CDR3nt: TGCGCCAGCAGCTTGGCGGACTTAAATAATTCACCCCTCCACTTT

d_gene: NA
abundance: once
v_gene: TRBV5-4
j_gene: TRBJ1-3
CDR3aa: CASTGGQSGDRNTIYF
CDR3nt: TGTGCCAGCACCGGGGGCCAAAGCGGGGACCGAAACACCATATATTTT

d_gene: TRBD1
abundance: NA
v_gene: TRBV7-9
j_gene: TRBJ1-2
CDR3aa: CASSRAGTGGVSGGYTF
CDR3nt: TGTGCCAGCAGCAGAGCCGGGACAGGGGGCGTATCGGGTGGCTACACCTTC

d_gene: NA
abundance: NA
v_gene: TRBV21-1
j_gene: TRBJ2-3
CDR3aa: CASSTRDRGADTQYF
CDR3nt: TGTGCCAGCAGCACGAGGGACAGGGGAGCAGATACGCAGTATTTT

d_gene: TRBD1
abundance: NA
v_gene: TRBV19
j_gene: TRBJ1-2
CDR3aa: CASSRGTGGTNYGYTF
CDR3nt: TGTGCCAGTAGTAGAGGGACAGGGGGGACTAACTATGGCTACACCTTC

d_gene: TRBD2
abundance: NA
v_gene: TRBV5-1
j_gene: TRBJ2-1
CDR3aa: CASFLGTSDGEQFF
CDR3nt: TGCGCCAGTTTTCTCGGGACTAGCGACGGTGAGCAGTTCTTC

d_gene: NA
abundance: NA
v_gene: TRBV19
j_gene: TRBJ2-5
CDR3aa: CASSFQGETQYF
CDR3nt: TGTGCCAGTAGTTTCCAGGGGGAGACCCAGTACTTC

d_gene: NA
abundance: NA
v_gene: TRBV5-8
j_gene: TRBJ1-6
CDR3aa: CASCATGLGYNSPLHF
CDR3nt: TGTGCCAGCTGCGCCACAGGGCTAGGGTATAATTCACCCCTCCACTTT

d_gene: NA
abundance: NA
v_gene: TRBV2
j_gene: TRBJ1-2
CDR3aa: CASTGIGYTF
CDR3nt: TGTGCCAGTACAGGTATTGGCTACACCTTC

d_gene: NA
abundance: NA
v_gene: TRBV7-2
j_gene: TRBJ1-2
CDR3aa: CASSLDTGFYGYTF
CDR3nt: TGTGCCAGCAGCTTAGATACAGGGTTTTATGGCTACACCTTC

d_gene: TRBD1
abundance: NA
v_gene: TRBV30
j_gene: TRBJ2-7
CDR3aa: CAWSVTGTGTYEQYF
CDR3nt: TGTGCCTGGAGTGTTACCGGGACAGGGACCTACGAGCAGTACTTC

d_gene: NA
abundance: NA
v_gene: TRBV6-5
j_gene: TRBJ2-7
CDR3aa: CTSSYSLEQYF
CDR3nt: TGTACCAGCAGTTACTCCCTAGAGCAGTACTTC

d_gene: NA
abundance: NA
v_gene: TRBV28
j_gene: TRBJ1-3
CDR3aa: CASSFGGDSGNTIYF
CDR3nt: TGTGCCAGCAGTTTCGGGGGAGACTCTGGAAACACCATATATTTT

d_gene: TRBD1
abundance: NA
v_gene: TRBV28
j_gene: TRBJ1-2
CDR3aa: CASSLTGGKYGYTF
CDR3nt: TGTGCCAGCAGTTTGACAGGGGGGAAGTATGGCTACACCTTC

d_gene: TRBD2
abundance: NA
v_gene: TRBV18
j_gene: TRBJ2-3
CDR3aa: CASSPIAGGTDTQYF
CDR3nt: TGTGCCAGCTCACCAATAGCGGGGGGCACAGATACGCAGTATTTT

d_gene: TRBD2
abundance: once
v_gene: TRBV7-2
j_gene: TRBJ2-5
CDR3aa: CASSSLAGGREETQYF
CDR3nt: TGTGCCAGCAGCTCGCTAGCGGGGGGGCGGGAAGAGACCCAGTACTTC

d_gene: TRBD1
abundance: NA
v_gene: TRBV5-6
j_gene: TRBJ1-1
CDR3aa: CASSIKTGTGIYTEAFF
CDR3nt: TGTGCCAGCAGCATAAAGACCGGGACAGGGATTTACACTGAAGCTTTCTTT

d_gene: NA
abundance: NA
v_gene: TRBV6-2/TRBV6-3
j_gene: TRBJ2-1
CDR3aa: CASSTGTPPEGQFF
CDR3nt: TGTGCCAGTAGCACCGGGACACCTCCAGAGGGGCAGTTCTTC

d_gene: NA
abundance: NA
v_gene: TRBV12-3/TRBV12-4
j_gene: TRBJ1-1
CDR3aa: CASSFADKAFF
CDR3nt: TGTGCCAGCAGTTTCGCGGACAAAGCTTTCTTT

d_gene: NA
abundance: NA
v_gene: TRBV3-1/TRBV3-2
j_gene: TRBJ1-1
CDR3aa: CASSFRPGLAAEAFF
CDR3nt: TGTGCCAGCAGCTTCAGGCCGGGACTCGCGGCTGAAGCTTTCTTT

d_gene: NA
abundance: NA
v_gene: TRBV18
j_gene: TRBJ1-1
CDR3aa: CASSPFSGRSTEAFF
CDR3nt: TGTGCCAGCTCACCATTCTCTGGGAGGAGTACTGAAGCTTTCTTT

d_gene: NA
abundance: NA
v_gene: TRBV9
j_gene: TRBJ1-2
CDR3aa: CASSPSRGGGYTF
CDR3nt: TGTGCCAGCAGCCCAAGTAGGGGGGGTGGCTACACCTTC

d_gene: NA
abundance: NA
v_gene: TRBV4-3
j_gene: TRBJ2-2
CDR3aa: CASSQEPRGGELFF
CDR3nt: TGCGCCAGCAGCCAAGAACCTAGGGGCGGGGAGCTGTTTTTT

d_gene: TRBD1
abundance: NA
v_gene: TRBV18
j_gene: TRBJ1-2
CDR3aa: CASSKDRDNYGYTF
CDR3nt: TGTGCCAGCTCAAAGGACAGGGATAACTATGGCTACACCTTC

d_gene: TRBD1
abundance: NA
v_gene: TRBV6-2/TRBV6-3
j_gene: TRBJ1-5
CDR3aa: CASSEDTGTANQPQHF
CDR3nt: TGTGCCAGCAGTGAGGATACCGGGACAGCTAATCAGCCCCAGCATTTT

d_gene: NA
abundance: NA
v_gene: TRBV7-2
j_gene: TRBJ2-2
CDR3aa: CASSLGASSGELFF
CDR3nt: TGTGCCAGCAGCTTAGGGGCTAGCAGCGGGGAGCTGTTTTTT

d_gene: TRBD1
abundance: NA
v_gene: TRBV6-6
j_gene: TRBJ1-6
CDR3aa: CASKGSGGSPLHF
CDR3nt: TGTGCCAGCAAAGGGTCAGGGGGTTCACCCCTCCACTTT

d_gene: NA
abundance: once
v_gene: TRBV19
j_gene: TRBJ1-5
CDR3aa: CASSLGRGNQPQHF
CDR3nt: TGTGCCAGTAGCCTCGGGAGGGGCAATCAGCCCCAGCATTTT

d_gene: NA
abundance: NA
v_gene: TRBV21-1
j_gene: TRBJ1-1
CDR3aa: CASSTKRDREQGTEAFF
CDR3nt: TGTGCCAGCAGCACCAAACGCGACAGGGAACAGGGCACTGAAGCTTTCTTT

d_gene: NA
abundance: NA
v_gene: TRBV7-9
j_gene: TRBJ2-2
CDR3aa: CASRPRVGNSNTGELFF
CDR3nt: TGTGCCAGCAGGCCCAGGGTGGGGAACTCGAACACCGGGGAGCTGTTTTTT

d_gene: NA
abundance: NA
v_gene: TRBV5-1
j_gene: TRBJ1-1
CDR3aa: CASSLGGTLGEAFF
CDR3nt: TGCGCCAGCAGCTTGGGCGGGACTCTAGGGGAAGCTTTCTTT

d_gene: TRBD1
abundance: NA
v_gene: TRBV14
j_gene: TRBJ1-4
CDR3aa: CASSQRQGTNEKLFF
CDR3nt: TGTGCCAGCAGCCAGCGACAGGGAACTAATGAAAAACTGTTTTTT

d_gene: TRBD1
abundance: NA
v_gene: TRBV5-1
j_gene: TRBJ2-5
CDR3aa: CASSGGQSETQYF
CDR3nt: TGCGCCAGCAGCGGGGGACAGTCGGAGACCCAGTACTTC

d_gene: TRBD2
abundance: NA
v_gene: TRBV9
j_gene: TRBJ2-1
CDR3aa: CASSPGGSGGPGEQFF
CDR3nt: TGTGCCAGCAGCCCCGGAGGGAGCGGGGGGCCCGGGGAGCAGTTCTTC

d_gene: TRBD2
abundance: few
v_gene: TRBV19
j_gene: TRBJ2-1
CDR3aa: CASMEQRDFYNNEQFF
CDR3nt: TGTGCCAGTATGGAGCAGCGGGACTTCTATAACAATGAGCAGTTCTTC

d_gene: TRBD2
abundance: NA
v_gene: TRBV27
j_gene: TRBJ2-2
CDR3aa: CASSSIAGGLYGGELFF
CDR3nt: TGTGCCAGCAGTAGTATCGCGGGGGGCCTTTACGGCGGGGAGCTGTTTTTT

d_gene: NA
abundance: NA
v_gene: TRBV11-3
j_gene: TRBJ2-3
CDR3aa: CASSSTRSTDTQYF
CDR3nt: TGTGCCAGCAGCTCTACCAGGAGCACAGATACGCAGTATTTT

d_gene: NA
abundance: NA
v_gene: TRBV30
j_gene: TRBJ1-2
CDR3aa: CAWSVSNYGYTF
CDR3nt: TGTGCCTGGAGTGTCTCTAACTATGGCTACACCTTC

d_gene: NA
abundance: NA
v_gene: TRBV6-5
j_gene: TRBJ1-1
CDR3aa: CATPVGGLNTEAFF
CDR3nt: TGTGCCACCCCCGTAGGGGGACTGAACACTGAAGCTTTCTTT

d_gene: NA
abundance: once
v_gene: TRBV6-6
j_gene: TRBJ1-1
CDR3aa: CASSSPRRRNTEAFF
CDR3nt: TGTGCCAGCAGTTCCCCCCGCCGCAGGAACACTGAAGCTTTCTTT

d_gene: NA
abundance: NA
v_gene: TRBV5-1
j_gene: TRBJ2-3
CDR3aa: CASRRGGGTSTDTQYF
CDR3nt: TGCGCCAGCAGAAGGGGCGGGGGCACTAGCACAGATACGCAGTATTTT

d_gene: TRBD1
abundance: NA
v_gene: TRBV14
j_gene: TRBJ1-2
CDR3aa: CASSLTGYPYGYTF
CDR3nt: TGTGCCAGCAGCCTGACAGGGTACCCCTATGGCTACACCTTC

d_gene: NA
abundance: NA
v_gene: TRBV5-1
j_gene: TRBJ2-7
CDR3aa: CASSLGASYGYEQYF
CDR3nt: TGCGCCAGCAGCTTGGGCGCGAGTTATGGCTACGAGCAGTACTTC

d_gene: NA
abundance: NA
v_gene: TRBV6-5
j_gene: TRBJ2-2
CDR3aa: CASIASRVTGELFF
CDR3nt: TGTGCCAGCATAGCTAGCCGTGTTACCGGGGAGCTGTTTTTT

d_gene: TRBD1
abundance: few
v_gene: TRBV5-1
j_gene: TRBJ2-7
CDR3aa: CASSLGTGFPYEQYF
CDR3nt: TGCGCCAGCAGCTTGGGGACAGGGTTCCCCTACGAGCAGTACTTC

d_gene: TRBD1
abundance: NA
v_gene: TRBV28
j_gene: TRBJ1-2
CDR3aa: CASSLWGTVRHGYTF
CDR3nt: TGTGCCAGCAGTTTATGGGGGACAGTCAGGCATGGCTACACCTTC

d_gene: NA
abundance: NA
v_gene: TRBV28
j_gene: TRBJ2-6
CDR3aa: CASSRGSGANVLTF
CDR3nt: TGTGCCAGCAGTCGGGGTTCTGGGGCCAACGTCCTGACTTTC

d_gene: TRBD1
abundance: once
v_gene: TRBV6-6
j_gene: TRBJ1-6
CDR3aa: CASSSQQGANSPLHF
CDR3nt: TGTGCCAGCAGTTCCCAGCAGGGGGCGAATTCACCCCTCCACTTT

d_gene: NA
abundance: NA
v_gene: TRBV9
j_gene: TRBJ1-1
CDR3aa: CASSVFAGLGSGGEAFF
CDR3nt: TGTGCCAGCAGCGTCTTTGCGGGGTTAGGGAGTGGGGGTGAAGCTTTCTTT